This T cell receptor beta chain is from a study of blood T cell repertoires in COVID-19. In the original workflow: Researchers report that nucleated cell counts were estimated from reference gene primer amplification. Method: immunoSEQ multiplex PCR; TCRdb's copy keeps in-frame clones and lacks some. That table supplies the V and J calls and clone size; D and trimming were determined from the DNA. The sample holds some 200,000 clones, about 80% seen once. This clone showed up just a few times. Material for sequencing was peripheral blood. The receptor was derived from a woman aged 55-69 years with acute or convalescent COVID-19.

The DNA of the CDR3 is TGTGCCAGCAGCTTAGGGGGACAGGGGTCTAATGAAAAACTGTTTTTT. Protein sequence: CASSLGGQGSNEKLFF. This chain joins TRBV7-2 and TRBJ1-4, with TRBD1 matching 10 bases. In germline, CDR1 is SGHTA, CDR2 FQGNSA. This CDR3 contains 16 residues. Trimming took 1 base from V and 3 from J; bases not matched to a gene: 2.